Listed below are T cell receptor beta chains from one sample, sequenced in a study of blood T cell repertoires in COVID-19. Clones were read by immunoSEQ multiplex PCR, and TCRdb kept only the in-frame ones, dropping some. The sample shows about 330,000 clones, around 87% of them seen only once. The specimen sequenced was PBMCs or T cells enriched from blood (not recorded which). These receptors originate from a woman in her 30s who had recovered from COVID-19. Each CDR3 is given with its conserved first and last residue. Each record gives: clone size, D gene, V gene, J gene, CDR3 protein, CDR3 DNA. The D gene is left open where the match is weak. Part of the rows lack a size; the others show once, few, many or a class for expanded clones.

clone_size: few
d_call: TRBD1
v_call: TRBV30
j_call: TRBJ1-1
cdr3_aa: CAWSLGQGNTEAFF
cdr3_nt: TGTGCCTGGAGTCTCGGACAGGGGAACACTGAAGCTTTCTTT

clone_size: .
d_call: .
v_call: TRBV5-1
j_call: TRBJ1-4
cdr3_aa: CASSSDSYNEKLFF
cdr3_nt: TGCGCCAGCAGCTCGGACAGCTATAATGAAAAACTGTTTTTT

clone_size: .
d_call: TRBD1
v_call: TRBV28
j_call: TRBJ1-5
cdr3_aa: CASSRQGLLSNQPQHF
cdr3_nt: TGTGCCAGCAGTCGACAGGGGCTACTTAGCAATCAGCCCCAGCATTTT

clone_size: .
d_call: .
v_call: TRBV6-2/TRBV6-3
j_call: TRBJ1-4
cdr3_aa: CASSYPQGLFAPEKLFF
cdr3_nt: TGTGCCAGCAGTTACCCACAGGGTTTGTTTGCACCTGAAAAACTGTTTTTT

clone_size: .
d_call: .
v_call: TRBV7-2
j_call: TRBJ1-2
cdr3_aa: CASSPAADNYGYTF
cdr3_nt: TGTGCCAGCAGCCCCGCGGCCGATAACTATGGCTACACCTTC

clone_size: .
d_call: .
v_call: TRBV5-4
j_call: TRBJ1-1
cdr3_aa: CASSKGTSGRTEAFF
cdr3_nt: TGTGCCAGCAGCAAGGGGACTTCCGGGAGGACTGAAGCTTTCTTT

clone_size: .
d_call: .
v_call: TRBV5-1
j_call: TRBJ1-2
cdr3_aa: CASSPDLWDTKNYGYTF
cdr3_nt: TGCGCCAGCAGCCCCGATTTGTGGGACACAAAAAACTATGGCTACACCTTC

clone_size: .
d_call: TRBD2
v_call: TRBV7-8
j_call: TRBJ2-1
cdr3_aa: CASSLILAGGYNEQFF
cdr3_nt: TGTGCCAGCAGCTTAATACTAGCGGGGGGGTACAATGAGCAGTTCTTC

clone_size: once
d_call: .
v_call: TRBV5-1
j_call: TRBJ1-1
cdr3_aa: CASSRQSHNTEAFF
cdr3_nt: TGCGCCAGCAGCCGACAGTCCCATAACACTGAAGCTTTCTTT

clone_size: .
d_call: .
v_call: TRBV10-2
j_call: TRBJ2-5
cdr3_aa: CASSEFGRSLYQETQYF
cdr3_nt: TGCGCCAGCAGTGAGTTCGGTCGAAGTCTGTACCAAGAGACCCAGTACTTC

clone_size: .
d_call: .
v_call: TRBV4-3
j_call: TRBJ1-1
cdr3_aa: CASSRTASRGTEAFF
cdr3_nt: TGCGCCAGCAGCCGAACAGCCTCCCGGGGCACTGAAGCTTTCTTT

clone_size: .
d_call: .
v_call: TRBV7-2
j_call: TRBJ1-6
cdr3_aa: CASSLTGRGSPLHF
cdr3_nt: TGTGCCAGCAGCCTAACAGGGAGGGGTTCACCCCTCCACTTT

clone_size: .
d_call: TRBD1
v_call: TRBV5-4
j_call: TRBJ2-5
cdr3_aa: CASSSRQGPQETQYF
cdr3_nt: TGTGCCAGCAGTTCGAGACAGGGCCCCCAAGAGACCCAGTACTTC

clone_size: .
d_call: TRBD1
v_call: TRBV30
j_call: TRBJ1-6
cdr3_aa: CAWSVPGQGGNSPLHF
cdr3_nt: TGTGCCTGGAGTGTCCCGGGACAGGGAGGGAATTCACCCCTCCACTTT

clone_size: .
d_call: TRBD1
v_call: TRBV2
j_call: TRBJ1-1
cdr3_aa: CASTREGQIYINTEAFF
cdr3_nt: TGTGCCAGCACCCGAGAGGGACAGATCTATATTAACACTGAAGCTTTCTTT

clone_size: .
d_call: .
v_call: TRBV11-2
j_call: TRBJ1-5
cdr3_aa: CASSETGYQPQHF
cdr3_nt: TGTGCCAGCAGCGAGACAGGTTATCAGCCCCAGCATTTT

clone_size: .
d_call: .
v_call: TRBV5-1
j_call: TRBJ1-3
cdr3_aa: CASSPQVSGNTIYF
cdr3_nt: TGCGCCAGCAGCCCGCAGGTCTCTGGAAACACCATATATTTT

clone_size: .
d_call: TRBD1
v_call: TRBV7-9
j_call: TRBJ1-3
cdr3_aa: CASSWRDRGNTIYF
cdr3_nt: TGTGCCAGCAGCTGGCGGGACAGGGGAAACACCATATATTTT

clone_size: .
d_call: .
v_call: TRBV4-1
j_call: TRBJ1-1
cdr3_aa: CASRVLTVNTEAFF
cdr3_nt: TGCGCCAGCAGGGTCCTAACAGTGAACACTGAAGCTTTCTTT

clone_size: .
d_call: .
v_call: TRBV28
j_call: TRBJ1-5
cdr3_aa: CASSFSIIDSNQPQHF
cdr3_nt: TGTGCCAGCAGTTTCAGTATAATTGATAGCAATCAGCCCCAGCATTTT

clone_size: .
d_call: TRBD2
v_call: TRBV27
j_call: TRBJ2-1
cdr3_aa: CASIRERGGFHEQFF
cdr3_nt: TGTGCCAGCATCCGGGAGCGGGGGGGTTTTCATGAGCAGTTCTTC

clone_size: .
d_call: .
v_call: TRBV15
j_call: TRBJ1-6
cdr3_aa: CATSREAPGNSPLHF
cdr3_nt: TGTGCCACCAGCAGAGAGGCCCCGGGAAATTCACCCCTCCACTTT

clone_size: .
d_call: TRBD1
v_call: TRBV19
j_call: TRBJ1-1
cdr3_aa: CASLPSGTGHTEAFF
cdr3_nt: TGTGCCAGCTTACCCTCCGGGACAGGACACACTGAAGCTTTCTTT

clone_size: .
d_call: TRBD1
v_call: TRBV27
j_call: TRBJ1-6
cdr3_aa: CASQPQFSIRGTNNSPLHF
cdr3_nt: TGTGCCAGCCAGCCACAGTTTAGTATCAGGGGGACCAACAATTCACCCCTCCACTTT

clone_size: .
d_call: .
v_call: TRBV19
j_call: TRBJ2-3
cdr3_aa: CASRGGPADTQYF
cdr3_nt: TGTGCCAGTAGGGGGGGGCCAGCAGATACGCAGTATTTT

clone_size: once
d_call: .
v_call: TRBV27
j_call: TRBJ2-7
cdr3_aa: CASSLRDPPGVEQYF
cdr3_nt: TGTGCCAGCAGTTTGCGCGACCCCCCGGGGGTCGAGCAGTACTTC

clone_size: .
d_call: .
v_call: TRBV7-2
j_call: TRBJ1-5
cdr3_aa: CASSLAGRSQPQHF
cdr3_nt: TGTGCCAGCAGCCTCGCTGGGCGCAGCCAGCCCCAGCATTTT

clone_size: .
d_call: TRBD1
v_call: TRBV11-1
j_call: TRBJ1-1
cdr3_aa: CASSLGGQSFTEAFF
cdr3_nt: TGTGCCAGCAGCTTGGGGGGACAGTCATTCACTGAAGCTTTCTTT

clone_size: .
d_call: .
v_call: TRBV29-1
j_call: TRBJ1-2
cdr3_aa: CSVAGLGGYGYTF
cdr3_nt: TGCAGCGTTGCTGGCCTCGGCGGCTATGGCTACACCTTC

clone_size: .
d_call: TRBD2
v_call: TRBV7-9
j_call: TRBJ2-3
cdr3_aa: CASSLLAGVTDTQYF
cdr3_nt: TGTGCCAGCAGCTTACTAGCGGGGGTCACAGATACGCAGTATTTT

clone_size: once
d_call: TRBD2
v_call: TRBV7-9
j_call: TRBJ2-3
cdr3_aa: CASSGGTSGGGTDTQYF
cdr3_nt: TGTGCCAGCAGCGGCGGGACTAGCGGGGGGGGCACAGATACGCAGTATTTT

clone_size: once
d_call: .
v_call: TRBV12-3/TRBV12-4
j_call: TRBJ2-7
cdr3_aa: CASSPGSYEQYF
cdr3_nt: TGTGCCAGCAGCCCGGGGTCCTACGAGCAGTACTTC

clone_size: .
d_call: .
v_call: TRBV9
j_call: TRBJ1-6
cdr3_aa: CASRKGFGTNSPLHF
cdr3_nt: TGTGCCAGCAGGAAAGGGTTTGGGACAAATTCACCCCTCCACTTT

clone_size: .
d_call: TRBD2
v_call: TRBV11-2
j_call: TRBJ2-1
cdr3_aa: CASSLAAGREFF
cdr3_nt: TGTGCCAGCAGCTTAGCCGCGGGGAGGGAGTTCTTC

clone_size: .
d_call: TRBD2
v_call: TRBV7-6
j_call: TRBJ2-7
cdr3_aa: CASSGGEGEQYF
cdr3_nt: TGTGCCAGCAGTGGGGGGGAGGGCGAGCAGTACTTC

clone_size: .
d_call: .
v_call: TRBV19
j_call: TRBJ1-5
cdr3_aa: CASSMAPGQSNQPQHF
cdr3_nt: TGTGCCAGTAGTATGGCCCCGGGACAAAGCAATCAGCCCCAGCATTTT

clone_size: .
d_call: .
v_call: TRBV12-3/TRBV12-4
j_call: TRBJ1-6
cdr3_aa: CASTRGGPSPLHF
cdr3_nt: TGTGCCAGCACCCGGGGGGGTCCTTCACCCCTCCACTTT

clone_size: .
d_call: .
v_call: TRBV6-4
j_call: TRBJ1-1
cdr3_aa: CASSPEGVPTEAFF
cdr3_nt: TGTGCCAGCAGTCCCGAAGGGGTGCCCACTGAAGCTTTCTTT

clone_size: .
d_call: .
v_call: TRBV10-3
j_call: TRBJ1-3
cdr3_aa: CAISESAGRPSGNTIYF
cdr3_nt: TGTGCCATCAGTGAGTCCGCAGGGAGGCCCTCTGGAAACACCATATATTTT

clone_size: .
d_call: TRBD1
v_call: TRBV6-2/TRBV6-3
j_call: TRBJ2-5
cdr3_aa: CASSYSTGTGNKETQYF
cdr3_nt: TGTGCCAGCAGTTATAGTACCGGGACAGGGAACAAGGAGACCCAGTACTTC

clone_size: .
d_call: .
v_call: TRBV28
j_call: TRBJ2-3
cdr3_aa: CASNLSPPGTDTQYF
cdr3_nt: TGTGCCAGCAACCTGTCCCCACCGGGGACAGATACGCAGTATTTT